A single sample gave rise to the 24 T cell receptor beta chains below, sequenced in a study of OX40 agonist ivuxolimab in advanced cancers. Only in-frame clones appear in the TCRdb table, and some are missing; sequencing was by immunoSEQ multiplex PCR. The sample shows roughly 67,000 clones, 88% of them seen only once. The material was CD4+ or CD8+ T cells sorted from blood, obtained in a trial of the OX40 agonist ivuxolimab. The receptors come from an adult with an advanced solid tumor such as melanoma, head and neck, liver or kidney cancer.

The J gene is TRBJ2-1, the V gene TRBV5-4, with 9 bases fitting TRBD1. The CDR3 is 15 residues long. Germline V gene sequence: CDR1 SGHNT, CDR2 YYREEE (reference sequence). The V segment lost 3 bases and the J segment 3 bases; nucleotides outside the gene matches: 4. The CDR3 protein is CASSSGQGFYNEQFF. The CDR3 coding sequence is TGTGCCAGCAGCTCGGGACAGGGATTCTACAATGAGCAGTTCTTC.

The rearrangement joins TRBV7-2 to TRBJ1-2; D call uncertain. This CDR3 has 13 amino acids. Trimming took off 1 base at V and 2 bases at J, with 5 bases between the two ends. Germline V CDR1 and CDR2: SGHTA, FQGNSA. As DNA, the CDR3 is TGTGCCAGCAGCTTAGGACCAAACTATGGCTACACCTTC. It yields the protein CASSLGPNYGYTF.

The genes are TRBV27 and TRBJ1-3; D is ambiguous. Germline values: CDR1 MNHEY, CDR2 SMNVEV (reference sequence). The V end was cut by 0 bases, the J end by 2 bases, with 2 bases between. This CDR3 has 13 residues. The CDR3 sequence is CASSLSAGNTIYF. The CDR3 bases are TGTGCCAGCAGTTTATCCGCTGGAAACACCATATATTTT.

CDR3 region: CASSYSGTANSPLHF. The CDR3 DNA reads TGTGCCAGCAGTTACTCAGGGACAGCTAATTCACCCCTCCACTTT. The rearrangement uses TRBV6-5 and TRBJ1-6; TRBD1 aligns across 7 bases. The germline V gene encodes CDR1 MNHEY and CDR2 SVGAGI. The CDR3 runs to 15 residues. Trimming took 0 bases from V and 6 from J; bases not matched to a gene: 2.

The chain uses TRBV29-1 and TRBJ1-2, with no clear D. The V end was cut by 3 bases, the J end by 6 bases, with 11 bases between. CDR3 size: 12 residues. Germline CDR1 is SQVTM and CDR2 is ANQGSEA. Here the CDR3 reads CSVDPRRNGYTF. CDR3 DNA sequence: TGCAGCGTTGACCCACGGAGGAATGGCTACACCTTC.

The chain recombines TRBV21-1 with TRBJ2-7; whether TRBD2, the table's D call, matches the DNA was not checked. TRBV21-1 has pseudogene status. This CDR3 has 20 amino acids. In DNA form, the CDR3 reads TGTGCCAGCAGCAAATATGGGGACGACAGGGCACTAGCGGGTACCTACGAGCAGTACTTC. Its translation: CASSKYGDDRALAGTYEQYF.

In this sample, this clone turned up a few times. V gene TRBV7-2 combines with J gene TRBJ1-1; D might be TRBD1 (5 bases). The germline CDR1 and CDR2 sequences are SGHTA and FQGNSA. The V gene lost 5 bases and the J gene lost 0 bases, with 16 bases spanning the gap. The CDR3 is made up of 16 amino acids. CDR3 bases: TGTGCCAGCAGCCGCAGGGCGGGGCCCCTGAACACTGAAGCTTTCTTT. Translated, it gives CASSRRAGPLNTEAFF.

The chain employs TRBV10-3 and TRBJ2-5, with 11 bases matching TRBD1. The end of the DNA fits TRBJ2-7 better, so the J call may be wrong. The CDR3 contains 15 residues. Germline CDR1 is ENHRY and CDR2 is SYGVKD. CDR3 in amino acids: CAISESGQGAYEQYF. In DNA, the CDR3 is TGTGCCATCAGTGAGTCGGGACAGGGGGCCTACGAGCAGTACTTC.

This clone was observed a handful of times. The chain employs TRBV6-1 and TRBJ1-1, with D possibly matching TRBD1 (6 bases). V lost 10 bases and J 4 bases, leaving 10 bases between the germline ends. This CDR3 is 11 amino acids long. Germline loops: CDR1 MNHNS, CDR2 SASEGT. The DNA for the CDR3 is TGTGCCACCCAGGGGACCACTGAAGCTTTCTTT. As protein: CATQGTTEAFF.

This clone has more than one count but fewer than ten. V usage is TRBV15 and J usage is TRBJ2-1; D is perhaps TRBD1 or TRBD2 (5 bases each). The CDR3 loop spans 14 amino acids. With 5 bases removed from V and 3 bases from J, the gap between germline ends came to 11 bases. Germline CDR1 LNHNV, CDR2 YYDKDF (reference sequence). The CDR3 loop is CATSGDPNYNEQFF. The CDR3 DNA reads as TGTGCCACCAGCGGGGACCCTAACTACAATGAGCAGTTCTTC.

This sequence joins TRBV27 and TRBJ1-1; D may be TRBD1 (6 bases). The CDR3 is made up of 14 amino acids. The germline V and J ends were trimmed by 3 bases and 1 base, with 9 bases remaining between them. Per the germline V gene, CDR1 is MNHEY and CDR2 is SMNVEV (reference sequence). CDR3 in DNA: TGTGCCAGCAGTTTTGTAGGGGGGAACACTGAAGCTTTCTTT. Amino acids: CASSFVGGNTEAFF.

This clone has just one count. CDR3 protein: CASSSGDSGNTIYF. The CDR3 nucleotides read TGTGCCAGCAGTTCCGGGGACTCTGGAAACACCATATATTTT. The genes are TRBV6-5 and TRBJ1-3, with D unclear. Trimming took 4 bases from V and 0 from J, leaving 7 bases between them. CDR1 is MNHEY and CDR2 is SVGAGI in the germline V gene. There are 14 residues in the CDR3.

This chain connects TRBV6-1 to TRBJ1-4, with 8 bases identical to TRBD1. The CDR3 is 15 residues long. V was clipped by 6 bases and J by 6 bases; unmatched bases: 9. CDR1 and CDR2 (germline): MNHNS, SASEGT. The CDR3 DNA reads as TGTGCCAGCAGAGCCCCAGGGGGCTGGTATGAAAAACTGTTTTTT. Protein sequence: CASRAPGGWYEKLFF.

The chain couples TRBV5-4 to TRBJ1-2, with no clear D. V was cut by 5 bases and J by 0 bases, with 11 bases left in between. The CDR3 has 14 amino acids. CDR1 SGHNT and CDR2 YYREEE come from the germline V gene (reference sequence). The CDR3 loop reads CASSFLGANYGYTF. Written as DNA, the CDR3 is TGTGCCAGCAGTTTCTTAGGAGCTAACTATGGCTACACCTTC.

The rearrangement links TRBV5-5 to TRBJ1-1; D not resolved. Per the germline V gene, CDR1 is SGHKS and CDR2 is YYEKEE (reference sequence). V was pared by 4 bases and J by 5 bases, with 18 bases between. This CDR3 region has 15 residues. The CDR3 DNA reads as TGTGCCAGCAGCCGCGTCATTGCCCGGGAGACTGAAGCTTTCTTT. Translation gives CASSRVIARETEAFF.

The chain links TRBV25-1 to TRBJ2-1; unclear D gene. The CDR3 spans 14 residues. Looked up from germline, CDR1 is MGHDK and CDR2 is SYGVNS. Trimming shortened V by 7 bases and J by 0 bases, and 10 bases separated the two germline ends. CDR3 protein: CASKKDSSYNEQFF. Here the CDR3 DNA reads TGTGCCAGCAAAAAGGATAGCTCCTACAATGAGCAGTTCTTC.

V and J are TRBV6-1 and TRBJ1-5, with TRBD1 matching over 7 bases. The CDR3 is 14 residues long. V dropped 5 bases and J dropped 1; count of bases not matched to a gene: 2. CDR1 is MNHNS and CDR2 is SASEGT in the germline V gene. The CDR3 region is CASSLQGSNQPQHF. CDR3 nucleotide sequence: TGTGCCAGCAGTCTACAGGGGAGCAATCAGCCCCAGCATTTT.

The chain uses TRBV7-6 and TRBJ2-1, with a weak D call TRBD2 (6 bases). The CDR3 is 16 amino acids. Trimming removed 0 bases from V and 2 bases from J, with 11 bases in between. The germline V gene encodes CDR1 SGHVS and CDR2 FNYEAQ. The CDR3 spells CASSLAPGLAYNEQFF. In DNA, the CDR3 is TGTGCCAGCAGCTTAGCCCCGGGACTTGCCTACAATGAGCAGTTCTTC.

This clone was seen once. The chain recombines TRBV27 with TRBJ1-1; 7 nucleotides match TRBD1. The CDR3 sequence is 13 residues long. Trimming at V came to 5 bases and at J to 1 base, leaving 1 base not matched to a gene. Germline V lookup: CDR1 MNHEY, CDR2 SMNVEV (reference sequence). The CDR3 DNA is TGTGCCAGCAGTCACAGGGGGAACACTGAAGCTTTCTTT. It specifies CASSHRGNTEAFF.

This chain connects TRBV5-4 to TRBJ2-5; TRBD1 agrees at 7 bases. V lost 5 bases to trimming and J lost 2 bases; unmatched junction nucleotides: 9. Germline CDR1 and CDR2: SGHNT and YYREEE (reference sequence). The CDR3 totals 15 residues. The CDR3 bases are TGTGCCAGCAGATCCTCAAGGGGGCTTCAAGAGACCCAGTACTTC. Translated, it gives CASRSSRGLQETQYF.

The CDR3, as DNA: TGTGCCAGCAGCCCCAGCGGTGGGCGGGCAGATACGCAGTATTTT. It translates to CASSPSGGRADTQYF. J is TRBJ2-3 and V is TRBV7-8, with D tentatively TRBD2 (5 bases). V lost 5 bases and J lost 4, with 16 bases in between. This CDR3 spans 15 amino acids. Germline values: CDR1 SGHVS, CDR2 FQNEAQ.

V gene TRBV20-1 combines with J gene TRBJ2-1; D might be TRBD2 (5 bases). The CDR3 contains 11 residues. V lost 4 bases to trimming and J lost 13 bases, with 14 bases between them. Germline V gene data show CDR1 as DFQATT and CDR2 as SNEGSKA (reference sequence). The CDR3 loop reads CSAKEAHYQFF. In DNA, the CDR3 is TGCAGTGCTAAGGAGGCGCACTACCAGTTCTTC.

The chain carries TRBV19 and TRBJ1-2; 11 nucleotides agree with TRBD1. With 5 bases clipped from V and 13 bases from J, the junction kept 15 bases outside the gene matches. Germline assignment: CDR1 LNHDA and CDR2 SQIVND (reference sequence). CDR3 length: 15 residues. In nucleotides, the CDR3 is TGTGCCAGTAGTCCGACTGCCGGGACAGGGGGAGGAAGCACCTTC. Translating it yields CASSPTAGTGGGSTF.

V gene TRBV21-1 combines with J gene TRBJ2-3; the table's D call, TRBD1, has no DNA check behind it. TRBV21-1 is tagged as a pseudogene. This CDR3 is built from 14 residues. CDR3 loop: CASKRTGSTDTQYF. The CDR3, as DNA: TGTGCCAGCAAGAGGACAGGGAGCACAGATACGCAGTATTTT.